This T cell receptor beta chain was documented in a study of OX40 agonist ivuxolimab in advanced cancers. Study details: Checkpoint inhibitors had been given previously to 35% to 50% of patients.

Study-wide results and limits: Dosing at 0.1 to 3.0 mg/kg was accompanied by clonal expansion of CD4+ and CD8+ blood T cells by week 6.

Of note for this clone: Its matching antigen is unknown.

At cycle 4 day 1, cycle 7 day 1, and baseline, blood was sampled. Generated by immunoSEQ multiplex PCR, the TCRdb table keeps only in-frame clones and is missing some. The sample has 30,000 to 40,000 clones, 88% seen once; the top ten hold around 13%. This CDR3 spans 15 amino acids. Germline-derived CDR1 and CDR2 are SGHNT and YENEEA. The junction had 9 bases not matched to a gene; V was cut back by 6 bases and J by 2 bases. This chain links TRBV11-3 with TRBJ2-7; 8 positions agree with TRBD2. Sequenced material: CD4+ or CD8+ T cells sorted from blood, taken in a trial of the OX40 agonist ivuxolimab. The source is an adult with an advanced solid tumor such as melanoma, head and neck, liver or kidney cancer. The CDR3 is CASSPDGRAAYEQYF. CDR3 coding DNA: TGTGCCAGCAGTCCGGACGGGAGGGCCGCCTACGAGCAGTACTTC. Looking up the rest from reference TRBV11-3 and TRBJ2-7 gives the full variable domain: EAGVVQSPRYKIIEKKQPVAFWCNPISGHNTLYWYLQNLGQGPELLIRYENEEAVDDSQLPKDRFSAERLKGVDSTLKIQPAELGDSAVYLCASSPDGRAAYEQYFGPGTRLTVT.